One and the same sample provided the 15 T cell receptor beta chains below, sequenced in a study of blood T cells in healthy people across ages. A second PCR, run for about 6 to 11 cycles, used a sample-barcoded 5' primer plus a J-beta primer mix. Each CDR3 protein is one row after TCRdb ran MiXCR on the 5' RACE reads. The table includes about 580,000 distinct CDR3 sequences, roughly 48% detected once. Sequences were obtained from blood. These receptors originate from a man at least 80 years old in good health.

This sequence joins TRBV9 and TRBJ1-2; D is undetermined. The V end lost 2 bases, the J end lost 4 bases, and 15 bases lay between the germline ends. This CDR3 has 15 residues. Per the germline V gene, CDR1 is SGDLS and CDR2 is YYNGEE. CDR3 sequence (DNA): TGTGCCAGCAGCGTCGGACGGGGAACCGGCTATGGCTACACCTTC. This gives the protein CASSVGRGTGYGYTF.

The rearrangement uses TRBV20-1 and TRBJ2-3; weak D call: TRBD2 (6 bases). V gave up 0 bases and J gave up 5 bases, with 9 bases separating them. This CDR3 region has 13 residues. From germline, CDR1 is DFQATT and CDR2 SNEGSKA (reference sequence). The CDR3 nucleotides read TGCAGTGCTAGAGAGGGGACTCTAGATACGCAGTATTTT. Translated: CSAREGTLDTQYF.

This chain joins TRBV10-3 and TRBJ2-3; D assignment may be TRBD1 or TRBD2 (6 bases each). Trimming removed 0 bases from V and 4 bases from J, with 11 bases in between. Germline V gene lookup returns CDR1 ENHRY and CDR2 SYGVKD. CDR3 size: 15 residues. The CDR3 nucleotides are TGTGCCATCAGTGAGTCTGAGGGGGGTGCAGATACGCAGTATTTT. This translates into CAISESEGGADTQYF.

The rearrangement joins TRBV10-3 to TRBJ2-7, with TRBD1 matching 8 bases. Germline V gene data show CDR1 as ENHRY and CDR2 as SYGVKD. Trimming took 2 bases from V and 0 from J; bases not matched to a gene: 6. The CDR3 has 16 residues. The DNA for the CDR3 is TGTGCCATCAGTGAGCCGAAGGGACAGGACTCCTACGAGCAGTACTTC. Translation: CAISEPKGQDSYEQYF.

CDR3 sequence: CATRAPQGAQYF. In DNA form, the CDR3 reads TGTGCCACCCGGGCCCCGCAAGGGGCCCAGTACTTC. V gene TRBV28 combines with J gene TRBJ2-5; D might be TRBD1 (5 bases). V dropped 10 bases and J dropped 9 bases, with 18 bases sitting between them. This CDR3 comprises 12 residues. The germline V gene encodes CDR1 MDHEN and CDR2 SYDVKM. The entire variable domain, with the rest obtained from reference TRBV28 and TRBJ2-5, is as follows: DVKVTQSSRYLVKRTGEKVFLECVQDMDHENMFWYRQDPGLGLRLIYFSYDVKMKEKGDIPEGYSVSREKKERFSLILESASTNQTSMYLCATRAPQGAQYFGPGTRLLVL.

This clonotype was counted at least ten times. V usage is TRBV2 and J usage is TRBJ2-5; the D gene is possibly TRBD1 (5 bases). CDR3 size: 13 residues. The ends were cut back, 7 bases at V and 5 bases at J, with 14 bases in the middle. Germline V gene data show CDR1 as SNHLY and CDR2 as FYNNEI. CDR3 amino acids: CASNRTPRETQYF. CDR3 in DNA: TGTGCCAGCAACAGGACGCCACGGGAGACCCAGTACTTC.

CDR3 sequence (DNA): TGCAGCGTGCTGGACGGGAACACTGAAGCTTTCTTT. As protein: CSVLDGNTEAFF. The chain couples TRBV29-1 to TRBJ1-1; D is unresolved. Germline values: CDR1 SQVTM, CDR2 ANQGSEA. The CDR3 runs 12 residues. V dropped 6 bases and J dropped 1 base, with 9 bases sitting between them.

The rearrangement uses TRBV7-9 and TRBJ1-2; D is ambiguous. This CDR3 is built from 12 residues. The V end was cut by 1 base, the J end by 6 bases, with 6 bases between. From germline, CDR1 is SEHNR and CDR2 FQNEAQ (reference sequence). CDR3 loop: CASSLGMDGYTF. The CDR3, as DNA: TGTGCCAGCAGCTTAGGAATGGATGGCTACACCTTC. The full variable domain, in which reference TRBV7-9 and TRBJ1-2 provide the parts outside the CDR3, is DTGVSQNPRHKITKRGQNVTFRCDPISEHNRLYWYRQTLGQGPEFLTYFQNEAQLEKSRLLSDRFSAERPKGSFSTLEIQRTEQGDSAMYLCASSLGMDGYTFGSGTRLTVV.

This clonotype was observed a handful of times. The rearrangement joins TRBV27 to TRBJ2-3; possibly TRBD2 for D (6 bases). The CDR3 is made up of 16 amino acids. The V end lost 2 bases, the J end lost 1 base, and 13 bases lay between the germline ends. Germline CDR1 MNHEY, CDR2 SMNVEV (reference sequence). DNA of the CDR3: TGTGCCAGCAGTTTAAGGGCCGGAGGGCGCACAGATACGCAGTATTTT. The encoded protein is CASSLRAGGRTDTQYF.

The rearrangement joins TRBV9 to TRBJ1-1; no firm D call. V was pared by 4 bases and J by 0 bases, with 10 bases between. CDR1 is SGDLS, CDR2 YYNGEE, per germline. The CDR3 totals 14 residues. Here the CDR3 DNA reads TGTGCCAGCAGCCCCCAGACGGTGAACACTGAAGCTTTCTTT. It specifies CASSPQTVNTEAFF.

This clonotype was seen a handful of times. The gene calls are TRBV5-1 and TRBJ2-5; 10 bases align to TRBD1. With 4 bases clipped from V and 5 bases from J, the junction kept 5 bases outside the gene matches. The CDR3 loop spans 14 amino acids. Germline assignment: CDR1 SGHRS and CDR2 YFSETQ. CDR3 bases: TGCGCCAGCAGCGCGGGACAGGGGATGGAGACCCAGTACTTC. Translating gives CASSAGQGMETQYF.

V usage is TRBV7-2 and J usage is TRBJ2-3, with 7 bases that match TRBD2. V lost 1 base, J lost 4 bases, and 14 bases stayed unmatched. This CDR3 contains 18 residues. CDR1 and CDR2 from the germline V gene are SGHTA and FQGNSA. The CDR3 bases are TGTGCCAGCAGCTTAGTAGGAGCGGGGCTGGGGGTGGCAGATACGCAGTATTTT. Residues: CASSLVGAGLGVADTQYF.

This clonotype was observed once. This chain links TRBV5-1 with TRBJ2-4; TRBD2 aligns across 7 bases. The CDR3 length is 15 residues. CDR1 SGHRS and CDR2 YFSETQ come from the germline V gene. V trimming: 4 bases; J trimming: 0 bases; junction bases outside the gene matches: 4. Here the CDR3 reads CASSRGEVAKNIQYF. The CDR3 coding sequence is TGCGCCAGCAGCCGGGGGGAAGTAGCCAAAAACATTCAGTACTTC.

The chain combines TRBV29-1 with TRBJ2-2; weak D call: TRBD2 (6 bases). CDR1 is SQVTM and CDR2 is ANQGSEA in the germline V gene. Trimming removed 3 bases at V and 3 bases at J, with 8 bases between. The CDR3 totals 13 residues. CDR3 DNA sequence: TGCAGCGTTGACGCGGGGCACACCGGGGAGCTGTTTTTT. Encoded protein: CSVDAGHTGELFF.

The chain has TRBV6-2 or TRBV6-3 and TRBJ2-5; D is perhaps TRBD2 (6 bases). The better agreement between TRBJ2-7 and the DNA end casts doubt on the J call. The CDR3 consists of 14 residues. Germline V gives CDR1 MNHEY, CDR2 SVGEGT. The CDR3 here is CASSYFGSGGEQYF. Written as DNA, the CDR3 is TGTGCCAGCAGTTACTTCGGGAGTGGCGGCGAGCAGTACTTC.